Each of the 31 T cell receptor beta chains below was sequenced from the same sample in a study of T cell responses to AZD1222 COVID-19 vaccine. The table came from immunoSEQ multiplex PCR; TCRdb's copy has only in-frame clones and leaves some out. This table holds more than 95,000 clones, 85% to 90% found once. Sequenced material: peripheral blood, taken on day 0 of AZD1222 vaccination. The receptors were sampled from an adult in good health.

CDR3: CASSLEEGSRSPLHF. CDR3 in DNA: TGTGCCAGCAGCTTAGAGGAGGGCTCGCGGTCACCCCTCCACTTT. The V gene is TRBV7-2, the J gene TRBJ1-6; no clear D. In germline, CDR1 is SGHTA, CDR2 FQGNSA. V was clipped by 1 base and J by 10 bases, with 14 bases between them. The CDR3 is made up of 15 amino acids.

The chain joins TRBV7-3 to TRBJ2-2; D remains ambiguous. The ends were cut back, 6 bases at V and 8 bases at J, with 13 bases in the middle. Germline-derived CDR1 and CDR2 are SGHTA and FQGTGA. The CDR3 consists of 13 residues. CDR3 DNA sequence: TGTGCCAGCAGTCGTTCGACTGGAGGGGAGCTGTTTTTT. Amino acids: CASSRSTGGELFF.

The chain is built from TRBV6-5 and TRBJ1-5; the D gene is possibly TRBD1 (6 bases). The V end lost 5 bases, the J end lost 0 bases, and 11 bases lay between the germline ends. The CDR3 is 15 amino acids. CDR1 is MNHEY and CDR2 is SVGAGI in the germline V gene. The CDR3 DNA reads as TGTGCCAGCAGTACCGACAGGTCTAGCAATCAGCCCCAGCATTTT. Translation: CASSTDRSSNQPQHF.

The J gene is TRBJ2-2, the V gene TRBV5-1; no reliable D call. The CDR3 length is 14 residues. Germline values: CDR1 SGHRS, CDR2 YFSETQ. Trimming removed 4 bases at V and 0 bases at J, with 7 bases between. Here the CDR3 reads CASSRISNTGELFF. Written as DNA, the CDR3 is TGCGCCAGCAGCCGAATCTCGAACACCGGGGAGCTGTTTTTT.

V is TRBV29-1 and J is TRBJ1-2; tentative D call: TRBD1 (5 bases). The CDR3 is 13 residues long. V was clipped by 4 bases and J by 2 bases, with 11 bases between them. Germline-derived CDR1 and CDR2 are SQVTM and ANQGSEA. CDR3 coding DNA: TGCAGCGTTGTGCCGGGGGTAAACTATGGCTACACCTTC. Protein sequence: CSVVPGVNYGYTF.

In regard to this clone: This CDR3 is also generated by other DNA sequences in the sample. The chain couples TRBV5-1 to TRBJ1-1; D might be TRBD1 (6 bases). This CDR3 spans 14 amino acids. Germline CDR1 SGHRS, CDR2 YFSETQ. V gave up 0 bases and J gave up 2 bases, with 8 bases separating them. CDR3 nucleotide sequence: TGCGCCAGCAGCTTGGACAGGGCAAACACTGAAGCTTTCTTT. This gives the protein CASSLDRANTEAFF.

As for this clone: A read error may account for a junction end that differs from germline. The CDR3 DNA reads TGTGCCAGCAATGAACTACAGGGGGTCGAGCAGTACTTC. It yields the protein CASNELQGVEQYF. The chain joins TRBV6-1 to TRBJ2-7, with 8 bases that match TRBD1. Germline lookup yields CDR1 MNHNS and CDR2 SASEGT. This CDR3 is built from 13 residues.

The chain employs TRBV5-4 and TRBJ2-2; 8 nucleotides align to TRBD2. V dropped 0 bases and J dropped 0; count of bases not matched to a gene: 1. Per the germline V gene, CDR1 is SGHNT and CDR2 is YYREEE (reference sequence). This CDR3 spans 16 amino acids. Here the CDR3 DNA reads TGTGCCAGCAGCTTGGCGGGAGGGCCGAACACCGGGGAGCTGTTTTTT. Protein product: CASSLAGGPNTGELFF.

This clone turned up a few times. The V gene is TRBV18, the J gene TRBJ2-1; D is perhaps TRBD2 (5 bases). The length of the CDR3 is 14 residues. Germline V gene lookup returns CDR1 KGHSH and CDR2 LQKENI. Trimming removed 5 bases at V and 9 bases at J, with 17 bases between. The CDR3 loop is CASSSNGEIGEQFF. Written as DNA, the CDR3 is TGTGCCAGCTCAAGTAACGGGGAAATAGGTGAGCAGTTCTTC.

The chain couples TRBV7-6 to TRBJ1-3; tentatively, D is TRBD1 (5 bases). In germline, CDR1 is SGHVS, CDR2 FNYEAQ. V lost 1 base to trimming and J lost 8 bases, with 15 bases between them. The length of the CDR3 is 15 residues. The CDR3 DNA follows: TGTGCCAGCAGCTTAGGAGTGGGCAGGGTTGACACCATATATTTT. Residues: CASSLGVGRVDTIYF.

V and J are TRBV28 and TRBJ1-5; 7 positions match TRBD1. The V and J ends lost 4 bases and 2 bases, in that order; junction bases with no gene match: 2. Germline assignment: CDR1 MDHEN and CDR2 SYDVKM. This CDR3 comprises 14 residues. CDR3 protein: CASSSGQGNQPQHF. In DNA form, the CDR3 reads TGTGCCAGCAGTTCCGGACAGGGCAATCAGCCCCAGCATTTT. The whole variable domain, remainder taken from reference TRBV28 and TRBJ1-5, is DVKVTQSSRYLVKRTGEKVFLECVQDMDHENMFWYRQDPGLGLRLIYFSYDVKMKEKGDIPEGYSVSREKKERFSLILESASTNQTSMYLCASSSGQGNQPQHFGDGTRLSIL.

This CDR3 reads CASSTGDSPLHF. The CDR3, as DNA: TGTGCCAGCAGCACAGGGGATTCACCCCTCCACTTT. The chain links TRBV9 to TRBJ1-6; 7 bases are a match to TRBD1. Germline V gives CDR1 SGDLS, CDR2 YYNGEE. V dropped 4 bases and J dropped 8; count of bases not matched to a gene: 0. This CDR3 is built from 12 residues. Full variable domain (rest looked up from reference TRBV9 and TRBJ1-6): DSGVTQTPKHLITATGQRVTLRCSPRSGDLSVYWYQQSLDQGLQFLIQYYNGEERAKGNILERFSAQQFPDLHSELNLSSLELGDSALYFCASSTGDSPLHFGNGTRLTVT.

The chain uses TRBV5-6 and TRBJ2-7, with unresolved D. Trimming removed 0 bases from V and 4 bases from J, with 5 bases in between. Germline loops: CDR1 SGHDT, CDR2 YYEEEE. This CDR3 contains 12 residues. The CDR3 DNA reads TGTGCCAGCAGCTTGGGCGATTACGAGCAGTACTTC. Translation gives CASSLGDYEQYF.

This clone was picked up a small number of times. The V gene is TRBV5-1, the J gene TRBJ2-2; a weak D match, TRBD2 (6 bases). CDR1 and CDR2 from the germline V gene are SGHRS and YFSETQ. CDR3 length equals 15 residues. V lost 2 bases to trimming and J lost 6 bases, with 14 bases between them. CDR3 sequence reads: CASSFGTSKAGELFF. CDR3 bases: TGCGCCAGCAGCTTTGGTACTAGCAAGGCCGGGGAGCTGTTTTTT.

The genes are TRBV19 and TRBJ1-6; D unclear. V was trimmed by 7 bases and J by 7 bases, leaving 17 bases between them. Germline V gene lookup returns CDR1 LNHDA and CDR2 SQIVND (reference sequence). The CDR3 covers 15 residues. CDR3 sequence (DNA): TGTGCCAGTAAGACCCTGTGGTCGTCAAATTCACCCCTCCACTTT. The encoded protein is CASKTLWSSNSPLHF.

The rearrangement joins TRBV3-1 (or the pseudogene TRBV3-2) to TRBJ1-2, with a weak D call TRBD1 (5 bases). CDR3 length: 14 residues. Germline CDR1 LGHDT, CDR2 YNNKEL (reference sequence). V was clipped by 4 bases and J by 4 bases, with 13 bases between them. The CDR3 sequence: CASSRGTEFYGYTF. The CDR3 DNA follows: TGTGCCAGCAGCCGAGGGACGGAATTCTATGGCTACACCTTC.

The genes are TRBV5-8 and TRBJ1-2, with no clear D. Germline V gene lookup returns CDR1 SGHTS and CDR2 YDEGEE. CDR3 length: 13 amino acids. The V end was cut by 7 bases, the J end by 4 bases, with 14 bases between. The CDR3 here is CASYPQNLYGYTF. In DNA, the CDR3 is TGTGCCAGCTACCCACAGAACCTCTATGGCTACACCTTC.

The gene calls are TRBV3-1 (or the pseudogene TRBV3-2) and TRBJ2-7; TRBD2 matches at 8 bases. CDR3 length equals 16 residues. V lost 1 base and J lost 0; bases outside the gene matches: 5. Germline V gene lookup returns CDR1 LGHDT and CDR2 YNNKEL (reference sequence). CDR3 residues: CASSQVTSGHSYEQYF. CDR3 in DNA: TGTGCCAGCAGCCAAGTTACTAGCGGTCACTCCTACGAGCAGTACTTC.

The rearrangement links TRBV5-4 to TRBJ2-1; 8 nucleotides agree with TRBD1. The trim removed 2 bases at V and 8 bases at J, leaving 3 bases unmatched. Germline loops: CDR1 SGHNT, CDR2 YYREEE (reference sequence). This CDR3 spans 13 amino acids. The CDR3 region is CASSLQGGDEQFF. DNA for the CDR3: TGTGCCAGCAGCTTACAGGGGGGAGATGAGCAGTTCTTC.

The J gene is TRBJ1-1, the V gene TRBV11-2, with no clear D. This CDR3 has 13 residues. V was cut by 2 bases and J by 5 bases, with 9 bases left in between. Germline CDR1 and CDR2: SGHAT and FQNNGV. Here the CDR3 reads CASSLPGGTEAFF. The CDR3 nucleotides read TGTGCCAGCAGCTTACCCGGTGGAACTGAAGCTTTCTTT.

The V gene is TRBV6-2 or TRBV6-3, the J gene TRBJ1-6; possibly TRBD1 for D (6 bases). Germline V gives CDR1 MNHEY, CDR2 SVGEGT. CDR3 size: 15 residues. The ends were cut back, 2 bases at V and 10 bases at J, with 15 bases in the middle. The CDR3 sequence: CASSYVSRGRSPLHF. DNA of the CDR3: TGTGCCAGCAGTTACGTCTCCAGGGGAAGGTCACCCCTCCACTTT.

This clone was seen only a few times. The chain combines TRBV19 with TRBJ1-1; no clear D. CDR1 is LNHDA and CDR2 is SQIVND in the germline V gene (reference sequence). Trimming shortened V by 5 bases and J by 1 base, and 8 bases separated the two germline ends. The CDR3 has 13 amino acids. Here the CDR3 reads CASSHTTNTEAFF. DNA of the CDR3: TGTGCCAGTAGTCATACAACGAACACTGAAGCTTTCTTT.

The V and J genes are TRBV10-2 and TRBJ1-6; 9 nucleotides match TRBD1. Germline values: CDR1 WSHSY, CDR2 SAAADI. The CDR3 spans 14 residues. The junction had 6 bases not matched to a gene; V was cut back by 8 bases and J by 7 bases. This chain's CDR3 is CASRWDRENSPLHF. Here the CDR3 DNA reads TGCGCCAGCCGATGGGACAGGGAAAATTCACCCCTCCACTTT.

The gene calls are TRBV6-4 and TRBJ2-1; 10 positions agree with TRBD2. Germline V lookup: CDR1 MRHNA, CDR2 SNTAGT. The CDR3 is 12 amino acids. Trimming cost V 2 bases and J 13 bases; bases outside gene matches: 2. CDR3 sequence (DNA): TGTGCCAGCAGTGACAGCGGGAGGGCCCAGTTCTTC. This translates into CASSDSGRAQFF.

This clone was recorded only once. The chain links TRBV25-1 to TRBJ1-1; 9 positions agree with TRBD1. Per the germline V gene, CDR1 is MGHDK and CDR2 is SYGVNS. CDR3 size: 14 residues. J lost 10 bases, V lost 1 base, and 7 bases had no gene match. The CDR3 nucleotides are TGTGCCAGCAGTGAATGGGGAACAGGGGGCGCAGCTTTCTTT. It encodes CASSEWGTGGAAFF.

This clone was detected only a few times. In DNA, the CDR3 is TGTGCCACCTCTAGGATCTCAAGCGGGAGTAAGACAGATACGCAGTATTTT. This codes for CATSRISSGSKTDTQYF. The rearrangement uses TRBV10-3 and TRBJ2-3; 8 nucleotides match TRBD2. V shed 10 bases and J 3 bases; nucleotides not matched to a gene: 18. CDR1 and CDR2 from the germline V gene are ENHRY and SYGVKD. CDR3 length: 17 residues.

J is TRBJ1-1 and V is TRBV15; D unresolved. The ends were cut back, 2 bases at V and 10 bases at J, with 14 bases in the middle. Germline assignment: CDR1 LNHNV and CDR2 YYDKDF (reference sequence). The CDR3 sequence is 13 residues long. Here the CDR3 reads CATSRLLSVRAFF. The CDR3 DNA sequence: TGTGCCACCAGCAGATTACTGAGCGTCAGAGCTTTCTTT.

The rearrangement uses TRBV15 and TRBJ2-3; no definite D call. Germline lookup yields CDR1 LNHNV and CDR2 YYDKDF (reference sequence). CDR3 size: 11 residues. Trimming stripped 8 bases from V and 4 bases from J, with 7 bases between. The CDR3 DNA is TGTGCCACCGACGGCGCAGATACGCAGTATTTT. Its translation is CATDGADTQYF.

In DNA, the CDR3 is TGTGCCAGCAGTTACGGTAACAGGGGTCAGCCCCAGCATTTT. It yields the protein CASSYGNRGQPQHF. The chain carries TRBV6-2 or TRBV6-3 and TRBJ1-5, with TRBD1 matching 7 bases. The CDR3 is 14 residues long. J gave up 6 bases and V 2 bases, and 4 bases lay outside the gene matches. Germline lookup yields CDR1 MNHEY and CDR2 SVGEGT.

This chain connects TRBV2 to TRBJ1-2; TRBD1 might be the D (6 bases). V lost 3 bases and J 4 bases, leaving 15 bases between the germline ends. Germline lookup yields CDR1 SNHLY and CDR2 FYNNEI. The CDR3 has 15 residues. The CDR3 DNA follows: TGTGCCAGCAGTGAGTCCGGGACACCTTCCTATGGCTACACCTTC. Encoded protein: CASSESGTPSYGYTF.

This clone was detected once. CDR3: CASSLGPGLSFGDTQYF. CDR3 sequence (DNA): TGTGCCAGCAGCTTGGGGCCGGGGCTATCATTTGGAGATACGCAGTATTTT. The chain combines TRBV5-5 with TRBJ2-3, with D tentatively TRBD1 or TRBD2 (5 bases each). The CDR3 spans 17 residues. The ends were cut back, 0 bases at V and 5 bases at J, with 19 bases in the middle. The germline gives CDR1 SGHKS, CDR2 YYEKEE (reference sequence).